This TCR beta chain was sequenced in a study of cytomegalovirus exposure and HLA in healthy donors. Study conclusions and caveats: At a 0.05 false discovery rate, a later analysis found 18,000 or so TCR beta sequences to be associated with HLA alleles.

Concerning this clone itself: Its specificity is unknown.

The primer mix had 60 Vbeta and 13 Jbeta primers. The assay was immunoSEQ multiplex PCR, and TCRdb's table has in-frame clones only and misses some. The sample has around 200,000 clones, roughly 79% seen once. The CDR3 extends over 17 amino acids. With 2 bases removed from V and 0 bases from J, the gap between germline ends came to 17 bases. Germline V gene lookup returns CDR1 SNHLY and CDR2 FYNNEI. The specimen was PBMCs. The chain uses TRBV2 and TRBJ2-7, with D possibly being TRBD1 (5 bases). The source of this sequence is a young man in good health and CMV-seronegative. The CDR3 loop is CASSEFGAQVLSYEQYF. The CDR3 nucleotides are TGTGCCAGCAGTGAATTTGGGGCGCAGGTTCTCTCCTACGAGCAGTACTTC.